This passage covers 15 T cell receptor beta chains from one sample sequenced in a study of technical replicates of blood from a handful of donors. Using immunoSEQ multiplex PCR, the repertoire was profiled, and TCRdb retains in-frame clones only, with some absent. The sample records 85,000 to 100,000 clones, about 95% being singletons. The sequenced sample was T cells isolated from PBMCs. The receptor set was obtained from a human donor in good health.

CDR3 sequence (DNA): TGTGCCTGGGCAGGGGGTGTGAACAAGAACACTGAAGCTTTCTTT. Protein: CAWAGGVNKNTEAFF. The genes are TRBV30 and TRBJ1-1; TRBD1 matches at 7 bases. V was pared by 5 bases and J by 1 base, with 10 bases of the junction left unmatched. The germline CDR1 and CDR2 sequences are GTSNPN and SVGIG (reference sequence). CDR3 size: 15 residues.

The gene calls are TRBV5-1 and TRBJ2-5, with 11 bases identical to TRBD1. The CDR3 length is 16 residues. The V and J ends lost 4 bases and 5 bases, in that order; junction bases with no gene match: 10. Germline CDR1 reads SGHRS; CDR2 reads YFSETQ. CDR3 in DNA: TGCGCCAGCAGCGAGGACAGGGGGCTATGGTACGAGACCCAGTACTTC. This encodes CASSEDRGLWYETQYF.

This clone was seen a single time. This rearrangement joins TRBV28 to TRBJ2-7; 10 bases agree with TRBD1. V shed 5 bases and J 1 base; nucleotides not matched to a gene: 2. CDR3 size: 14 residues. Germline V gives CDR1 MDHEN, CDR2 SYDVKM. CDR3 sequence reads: CASSRTGGSYEQYF. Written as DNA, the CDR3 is TGTGCCAGCAGTCGGACAGGGGGGTCCTACGAGCAGTACTTC.

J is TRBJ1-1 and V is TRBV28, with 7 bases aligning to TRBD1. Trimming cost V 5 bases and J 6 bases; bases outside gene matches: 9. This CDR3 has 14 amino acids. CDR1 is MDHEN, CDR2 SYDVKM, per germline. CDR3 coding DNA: TGTGCCAGCAGTCTAGGGGGCGGCTCCGCTGAAGCTTTCTTT. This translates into CASSLGGGSAEAFF.

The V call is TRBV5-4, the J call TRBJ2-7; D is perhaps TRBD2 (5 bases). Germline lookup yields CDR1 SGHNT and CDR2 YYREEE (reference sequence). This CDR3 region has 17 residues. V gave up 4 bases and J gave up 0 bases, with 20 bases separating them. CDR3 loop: CASSGESIASSSYEQYF. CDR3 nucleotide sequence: TGTGCCAGCAGCGGGGAGTCTATAGCATCGAGCTCCTACGAGCAGTACTTC.

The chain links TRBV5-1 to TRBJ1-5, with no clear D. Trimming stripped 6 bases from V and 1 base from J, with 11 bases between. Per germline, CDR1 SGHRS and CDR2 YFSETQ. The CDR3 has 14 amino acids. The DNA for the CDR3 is TGCGCCAGCATCGGCAGCAGGAGCAATCAGCCCCAGCATTTT. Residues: CASIGSRSNQPQHF. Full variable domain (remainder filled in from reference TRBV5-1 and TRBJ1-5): KAGVTQTPRYLIKTRGQQVTLSCSPISGHRSVSWYQQTPGQGLQFLFEYFSETQRNKGNFPGRFSGRQFSNSRSEMNVSTLELGDSALYLCASIGSRSNQPQHFGDGTRLSIL.

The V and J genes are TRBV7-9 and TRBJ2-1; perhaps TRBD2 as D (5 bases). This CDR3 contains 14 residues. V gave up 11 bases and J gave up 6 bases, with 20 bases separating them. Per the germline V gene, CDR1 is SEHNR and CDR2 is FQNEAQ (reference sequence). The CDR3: CAAPVSEGSNEQFF. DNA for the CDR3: TGTGCCGCGCCGGTTAGCGAGGGATCCAATGAGCAGTTCTTC.

Written as DNA, the CDR3 is TGCGCCAGCAGCCTCGGACAGGGGGCGTATGGCTACACCTTC. It is translated as CASSLGQGAYGYTF. This rearrangement joins TRBV5-1 to TRBJ1-2; 11 nucleotides line up with TRBD1. This CDR3 has 14 residues. Germline lookup yields CDR1 SGHRS and CDR2 YFSETQ. V trimming: 4 bases; J trimming: 5 bases; junction bases outside the gene matches: 4.

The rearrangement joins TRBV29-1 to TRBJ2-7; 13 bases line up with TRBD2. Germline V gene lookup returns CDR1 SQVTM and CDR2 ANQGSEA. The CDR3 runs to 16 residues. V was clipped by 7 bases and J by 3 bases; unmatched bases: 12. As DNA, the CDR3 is TGCAGCGCCTCCGGGACTAGCGGGGAACTCAACTACGAGCAGTACTTC. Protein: CSASGTSGELNYEQYF.

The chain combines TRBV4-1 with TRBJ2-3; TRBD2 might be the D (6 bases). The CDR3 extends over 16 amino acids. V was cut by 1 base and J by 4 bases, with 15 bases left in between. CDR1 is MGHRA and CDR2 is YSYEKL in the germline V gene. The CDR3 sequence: CASSQVPDWGADTQYF. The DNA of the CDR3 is TGCGCCAGCAGCCAAGTTCCCGACTGGGGGGCAGATACGCAGTATTTT.

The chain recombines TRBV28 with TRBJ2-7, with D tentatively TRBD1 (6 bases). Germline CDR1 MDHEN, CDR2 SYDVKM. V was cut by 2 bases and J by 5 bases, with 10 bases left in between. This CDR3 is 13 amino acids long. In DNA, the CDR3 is TGTGCCAGCAGTTTACCCGAGGGGGACGAGCAGTACTTC. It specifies CASSLPEGDEQYF.

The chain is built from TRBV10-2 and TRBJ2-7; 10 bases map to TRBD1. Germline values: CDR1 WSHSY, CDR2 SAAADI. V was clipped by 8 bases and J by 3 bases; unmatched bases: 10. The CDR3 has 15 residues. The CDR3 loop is CASAPGTGADYEQYF. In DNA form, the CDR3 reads TGCGCCAGCGCTCCAGGGACAGGGGCGGACTACGAGCAGTACTTC.

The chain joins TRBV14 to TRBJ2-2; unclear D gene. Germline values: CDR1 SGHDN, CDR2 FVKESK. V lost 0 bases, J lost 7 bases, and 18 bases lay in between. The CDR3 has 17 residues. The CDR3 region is CASSQDLSGLRRGELFF. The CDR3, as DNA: TGTGCCAGCAGCCAAGATTTGTCCGGGTTGAGGCGCGGGGAGCTGTTTTTT.

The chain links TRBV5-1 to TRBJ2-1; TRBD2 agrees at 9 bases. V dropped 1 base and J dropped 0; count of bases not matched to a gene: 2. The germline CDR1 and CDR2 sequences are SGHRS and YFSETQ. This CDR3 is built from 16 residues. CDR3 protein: CASSLLAGDSYNEQFF. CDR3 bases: TGCGCCAGCAGCTTGTTAGCGGGGGACTCCTACAATGAGCAGTTCTTC.

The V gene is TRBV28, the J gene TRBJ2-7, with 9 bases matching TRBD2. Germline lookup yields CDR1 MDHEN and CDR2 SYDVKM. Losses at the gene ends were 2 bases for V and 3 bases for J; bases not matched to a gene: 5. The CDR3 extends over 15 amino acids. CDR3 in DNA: TGTGCCAGCAGTTTAGGTAGCGGGAGCGTCTACGAGCAGTACTTC. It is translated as CASSLGSGSVYEQYF.